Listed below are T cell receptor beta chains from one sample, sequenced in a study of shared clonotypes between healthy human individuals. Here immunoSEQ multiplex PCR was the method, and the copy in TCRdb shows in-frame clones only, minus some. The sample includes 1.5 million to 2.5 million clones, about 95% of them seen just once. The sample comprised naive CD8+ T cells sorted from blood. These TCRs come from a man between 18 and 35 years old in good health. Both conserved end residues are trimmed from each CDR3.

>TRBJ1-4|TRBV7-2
ASTGPGLVEKLF
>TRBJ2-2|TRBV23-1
ASSPRSGTGGYGTGELF
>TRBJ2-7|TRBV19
ASSAHRGPYEQY
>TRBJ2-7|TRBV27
ASRPTLDSFSYEQY
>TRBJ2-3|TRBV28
ASRSAGGPDTQY
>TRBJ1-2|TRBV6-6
ASTSVVGDRYGYT
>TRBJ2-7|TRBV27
ASSFGRPPSYEQY
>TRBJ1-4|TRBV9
ASSVTGAFYEKLF
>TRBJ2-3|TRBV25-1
ASSDRGTDTQY
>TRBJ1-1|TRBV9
ASSVEGTGEAF
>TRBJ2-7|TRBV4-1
ASRQAAGNYEQY
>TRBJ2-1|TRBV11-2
ASSLRRDSYNEQF
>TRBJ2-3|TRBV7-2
ASSPGGGWINTQY
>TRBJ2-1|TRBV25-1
ASSGTSSNEQF
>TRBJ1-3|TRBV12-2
ASRLALRGSGNTIY
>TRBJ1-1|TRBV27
ASSSDSPTEAF
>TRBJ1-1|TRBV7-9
ASSLVPGSTEAF
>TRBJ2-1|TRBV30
AWKGGTNYNEQF
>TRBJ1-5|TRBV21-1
ASSKRANRQPQH
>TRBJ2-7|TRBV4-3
ASSQGSGTYEQY
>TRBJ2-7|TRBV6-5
ASSPDRVEQY
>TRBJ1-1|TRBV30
AWSVRGEAF
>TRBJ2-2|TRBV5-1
ASSPAYTGELF
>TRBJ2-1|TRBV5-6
ASSLAAWGRRDNEQF
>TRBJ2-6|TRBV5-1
ASSLGDSGANVLT
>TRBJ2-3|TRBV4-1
ASSQGTSGTYTQY